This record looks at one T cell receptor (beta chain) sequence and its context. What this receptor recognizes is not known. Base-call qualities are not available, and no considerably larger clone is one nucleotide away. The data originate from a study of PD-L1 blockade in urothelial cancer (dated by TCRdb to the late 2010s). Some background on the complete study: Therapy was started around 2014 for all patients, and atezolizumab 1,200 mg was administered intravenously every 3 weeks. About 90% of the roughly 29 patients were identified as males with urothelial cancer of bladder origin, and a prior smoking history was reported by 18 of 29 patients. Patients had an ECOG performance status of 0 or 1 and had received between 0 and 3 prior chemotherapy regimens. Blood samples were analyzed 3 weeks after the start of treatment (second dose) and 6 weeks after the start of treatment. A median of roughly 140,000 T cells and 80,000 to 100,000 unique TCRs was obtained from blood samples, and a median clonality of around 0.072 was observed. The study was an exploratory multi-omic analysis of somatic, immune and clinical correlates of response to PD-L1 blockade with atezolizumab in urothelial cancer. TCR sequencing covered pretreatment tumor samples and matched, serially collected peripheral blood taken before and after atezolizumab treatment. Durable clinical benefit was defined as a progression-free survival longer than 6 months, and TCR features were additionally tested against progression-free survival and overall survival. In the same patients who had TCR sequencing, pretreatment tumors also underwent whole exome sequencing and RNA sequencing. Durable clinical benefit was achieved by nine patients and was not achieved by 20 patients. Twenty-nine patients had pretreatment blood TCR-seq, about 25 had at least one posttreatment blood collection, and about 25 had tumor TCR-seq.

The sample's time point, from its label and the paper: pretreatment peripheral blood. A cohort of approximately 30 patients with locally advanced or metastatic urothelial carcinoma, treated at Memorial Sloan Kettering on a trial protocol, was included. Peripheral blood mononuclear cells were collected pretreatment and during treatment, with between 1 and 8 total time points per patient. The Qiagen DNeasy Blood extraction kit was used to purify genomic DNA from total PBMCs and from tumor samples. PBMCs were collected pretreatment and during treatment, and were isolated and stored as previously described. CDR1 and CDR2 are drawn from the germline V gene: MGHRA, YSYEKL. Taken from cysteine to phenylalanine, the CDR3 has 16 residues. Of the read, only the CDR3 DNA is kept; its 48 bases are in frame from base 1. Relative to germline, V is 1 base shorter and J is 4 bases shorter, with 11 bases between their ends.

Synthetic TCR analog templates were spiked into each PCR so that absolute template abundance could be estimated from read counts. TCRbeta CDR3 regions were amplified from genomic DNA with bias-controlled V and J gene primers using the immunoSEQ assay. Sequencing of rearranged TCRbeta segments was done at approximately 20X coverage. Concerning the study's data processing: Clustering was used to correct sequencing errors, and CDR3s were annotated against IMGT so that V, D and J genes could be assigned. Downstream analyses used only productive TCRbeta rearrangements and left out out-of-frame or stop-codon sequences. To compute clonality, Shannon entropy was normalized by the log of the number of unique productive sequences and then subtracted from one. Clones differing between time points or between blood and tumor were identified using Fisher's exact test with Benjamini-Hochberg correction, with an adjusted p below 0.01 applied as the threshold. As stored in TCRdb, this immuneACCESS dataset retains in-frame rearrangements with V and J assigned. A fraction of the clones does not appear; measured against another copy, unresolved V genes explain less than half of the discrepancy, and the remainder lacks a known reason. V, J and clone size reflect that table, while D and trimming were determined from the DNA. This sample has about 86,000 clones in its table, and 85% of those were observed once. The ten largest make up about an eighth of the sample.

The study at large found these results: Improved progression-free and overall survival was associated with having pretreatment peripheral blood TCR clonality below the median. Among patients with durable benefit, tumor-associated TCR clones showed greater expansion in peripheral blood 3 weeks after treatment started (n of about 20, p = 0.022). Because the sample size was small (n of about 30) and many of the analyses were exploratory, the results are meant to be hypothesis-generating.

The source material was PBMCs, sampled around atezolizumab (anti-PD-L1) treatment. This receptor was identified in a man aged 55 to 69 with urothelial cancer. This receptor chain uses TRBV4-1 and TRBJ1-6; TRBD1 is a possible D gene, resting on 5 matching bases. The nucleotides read TGCGCCAGCAGCCAAGTCACAGGCAGTTATAATTCACCCCTCCACTTT. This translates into CASSQVTGSYNSPLHF.